These 23 T cell receptor beta chains were all obtained from the same sample, sequenced in a study of T cell responses to AZD1222 COVID-19 vaccine (dated by TCRdb to 2020 to 2022). The receptor library was made with the immunoSEQ multiplex PCR assay. Entries here come from immuneACCESS through TCRdb and include only in-frame sequences with V and J called. Some clones fail to appear in such tables; in the studies checked, an unresolved V gene covers under half of the shortfall, and the cause of the remainder is unknown. Counted in this sample were 160,000 or so clones; approximately 90% of them appeared once. 1% to 1.4% of the sample rests with the top ten. This specimen's time point label, per the study, means: about 28 days (+/-7) after the second vaccine dose. This sample comprised peripheral blood, obtained 28 days after the second AZD1222 dose. The receptors originated from an adult who received the AZD1222 COVID-19 vaccine.

This sequence joins TRBV6-4 and TRBJ1-6, with 9 bases identical to TRBD1. Germline V gene lookup returns CDR1 MRHNA and CDR2 SNTAGT. The V and J ends lost 4 bases and 8 bases, in that order; junction bases with no gene match: 0. The CDR3 is 13 residues long. The chain's CDR3 is CASSGTGDSPLHF. The CDR3 DNA reads as TGTGCCAGCAGTGGGACAGGGGATTCACCCCTCCACTTT.

DNA of the CDR3: TGTGCAAGTCGCTTAGTGGAACAGGTGAGGAACACTGAAGCTTTCTTT. Its translation: CASRLVEQVRNTEAFF. The V and J genes are TRBV12-2 and TRBJ1-1; the DNA was not used to check the table's D call, TRBD1. TRBV12-2 is recorded as a pseudogene. The CDR3 is 16 residues long.

The chain employs TRBV6-1 and TRBJ2-5, with TRBD2 matching 8 bases. V shed 2 bases and J 4 bases; nucleotides not matched to a gene: 6. Per germline, CDR1 MNHNS and CDR2 SASEGT. This CDR3 region has 15 residues. The CDR3 here is CASSEKPAGAETQYF. CDR3 DNA: TGTGCCAGCAGTGAAAAGCCAGCGGGGGCAGAGACCCAGTACTTC.

The chain carries TRBV25-1 and TRBJ2-2; tentatively, D is TRBD1 (5 bases). The V end lost 0 bases, the J end lost 0 bases, and 14 bases lay between the germline ends. The CDR3 runs 18 residues. The germline V gene encodes CDR1 MGHDK and CDR2 SYGVNS. The DNA for the CDR3 is TGTGCCAGCAGTGAATACGGACCGGACACCACGAACACCGGGGAGCTGTTTTTT. It codes for CASSEYGPDTTNTGELFF.

In this sample, this clone turned up a few times. The V call is TRBV5-5, the J call TRBJ1-5; 11 bases line up with TRBD1. Germline CDR1 and CDR2: SGHKS and YYEKEE (reference sequence). The CDR3 runs 14 residues. Trimming cost V 1 base and J 7 bases; bases outside gene matches: 1. CDR3 amino acids: CASSLRDRGQPQHF. CDR3 DNA: TGTGCCAGCAGCTTGAGGGACAGGGGGCAGCCCCAGCATTTT.

The chain links TRBV5-1 to TRBJ1-1; possible D gene TRBD1, 6 bases. Trimming removed 4 bases at V and 2 bases at J, with 12 bases between. The CDR3 loop spans 14 amino acids. Germline V gene lookup returns CDR1 SGHRS and CDR2 YFSETQ. CDR3: CASSPQGLNTEAFF. In DNA, the CDR3 is TGCGCCAGCAGCCCACAGGGATTAAACACTGAAGCTTTCTTT.

The chain recombines TRBV11-3 with TRBJ2-1, with D perhaps TRBD2 (6 bases). CDR1 is SGHNT, CDR2 YENEEA, per germline. The CDR3 contains 14 residues. The germline V and J ends were trimmed by 3 bases and 2 bases, with 8 bases remaining between them. CDR3 nucleotides: TGTGCCAGCAGCTTTGCGGGGCCCTACAATGAGCAGTTCTTC. This codes for CASSFAGPYNEQFF.

The chain employs TRBV2 and TRBJ1-2; a possible D gene is TRBD1 (6 bases). CDR1 is SNHLY and CDR2 is FYNNEI in the germline V gene. This CDR3 contains 15 residues. Trimming stripped 5 bases from V and 4 bases from J, with 17 bases between. The CDR3 DNA is TGTGCCAGCAGTCACCCCCGAGGGGGGGGCTATGGCTACACCTTC. This codes for CASSHPRGGGYGYTF.

J is TRBJ1-5 and V is TRBV19, with D possibly TRBD1 on 5 matching bases. The CDR3 is 15 amino acids. Germline loops: CDR1 LNHDA, CDR2 SQIVND (reference sequence). V was cut by 1 base and J by 2 bases, with 9 bases left in between. The CDR3: CASSIGGYGNQPQHF. The CDR3 DNA sequence: TGTGCCAGTAGTATAGGGGGCTATGGCAATCAGCCCCAGCATTTT. Complete variable domain (other parts from reference TRBV19 and TRBJ1-5): DGGITQSPKYLFRKEGQNVTLSCEQNLNHDAMYWYRQDPGQGLRLIYYSQIVNDFQKGDIAEGYSVSREKKESFPLTVTSAQKNPTAFYLCASSIGGYGNQPQHFGDGTRLSIL.

The chain couples TRBV12-5 to TRBJ1-5, with D possibly TRBD1 on 6 matching bases. CDR1 is LGHNT, CDR2 FRNRAP, per germline. V lost 5 bases and J lost 9, with 14 bases in between. The CDR3 contains 13 residues. The CDR3 here is CASGRQDLPPQHF. The CDR3 DNA reads TGTGCTAGTGGTAGACAGGATCTACCGCCCCAGCATTTT.

CDR3 in DNA: TGCGCCAGCAGCCGGGGGGGACTTGTGACAACTAATGAAAAACTGTTTTTT. Its translation: CASSRGGLVTTNEKLFF. V gene TRBV4-1 combines with J gene TRBJ1-4; possibly TRBD1 for D (5 bases). V dropped 4 bases and J dropped 0 bases, with 15 bases sitting between them. The CDR3 consists of 17 residues. In germline, CDR1 is MGHRA, CDR2 YSYEKL.

This clone was observed a few times. CDR3 DNA: TGTGCCAGCAATCCGGGTACTGGGGCCAACGTCCTGACTTTC. This encodes CASNPGTGANVLTF. The V and J genes are TRBV3-1 (or the pseudogene TRBV3-2) and TRBJ2-6; no reliable D call. The V and J ends lost 7 bases and 2 bases respectively, with 9 bases between them. Germline CDR1 LGHDT, CDR2 YNNKEL (reference sequence). There are 14 residues in the CDR3.

The V call is TRBV5-1, the J call TRBJ2-1, with D possibly being TRBD1 or TRBD2 (6 bases each). This CDR3 has 14 residues. Trimming left V 0 bases short and J 9 bases short, with 13 bases between. Germline loops: CDR1 SGHRS, CDR2 YFSETQ. CDR3 DNA: TGCGCCAGCAGCTTGGAAGAGGGGGGCGGTGAGCAGTTCTTC. Translation: CASSLEEGGGEQFF.

This chain connects TRBV5-6 to TRBJ1-1; tentatively, D is TRBD1 (5 bases). V lost 4 bases, J lost 2 bases, and 9 bases lay in between. Germline CDR1 is SGHDT and CDR2 is YYEEEE. This CDR3 comprises 13 residues. In DNA form, the CDR3 reads TGTGCCAGCAGCGGGGACCCTAACACTGAAGCTTTCTTT. Translation: CASSGDPNTEAFF.

The genes are TRBV5-6 and TRBJ1-6; 7 nucleotides align to TRBD1. V was clipped by 4 bases and J by 8 bases; unmatched bases: 15. The CDR3 has 17 residues. Germline CDR1 and CDR2: SGHDT and YYEEEE. The CDR3 sequence: CASSARQGLGLHSPLHF. CDR3 nucleotides: TGTGCCAGCAGCGCCCGACAGGGACTGGGGTTACATTCACCCCTCCACTTT.

The rearrangement joins TRBV9 to TRBJ1-2, with D tentatively TRBD1 (5 bases). Trimming stripped 3 bases from V and 0 bases from J, with 9 bases between. Germline assignment: CDR1 SGDLS and CDR2 YYNGEE. The CDR3 runs 14 residues. CDR3 protein: CASSGQISNYGYTF. The DNA of the CDR3 is TGTGCCAGCAGCGGACAGATTTCTAACTATGGCTACACCTTC.

This clone occurred a few times. The V and J genes are TRBV9 and TRBJ2-2; D might be TRBD2 (5 bases). The CDR3 runs to 15 residues. Trimming left V 3 bases short and J 2 bases short, with 11 bases between. Germline loops: CDR1 SGDLS, CDR2 YYNGEE. The CDR3 protein is CASSGRTLNTGELFF. The CDR3 DNA is TGTGCCAGCAGCGGAAGGACTCTAAACACCGGGGAGCTGTTTTTT.

V usage is TRBV7-2 and J usage is TRBJ1-2, with D perhaps matching TRBD1 (5 bases). V lost 0 bases and J lost 1, with 12 bases in between. This CDR3 region has 16 residues. CDR1 and CDR2 (germline): SGHTA, FQGNSA. Here the CDR3 reads CASSLAGGLDNYGYTF. The CDR3 DNA is TGTGCCAGCAGCTTAGCGGGGGGTTTGGATAACTATGGCTACACCTTC.

The chain has TRBV11-3 and TRBJ2-3; maybe TRBD2 (5 bases). From germline, CDR1 is SGHNT and CDR2 YENEEA. The ends were cut back, 1 base at V and 4 bases at J, with 15 bases in the middle. This CDR3 contains 16 residues. CDR3 sequence (DNA): TGTGCCAGCAGCTTAGGTAGCTCCCCCGGGGCAGATACGCAGTATTTT. Amino acid sequence: CASSLGSSPGADTQYF.

The chain employs TRBV12-5 and TRBJ1-5; 7 nucleotides line up with TRBD1. After removal of 10 bases from V and 12 bases from J, the junction contained 9 bases not matched to a gene. The CDR3 length is 11 residues. From germline, CDR1 is LGHNT and CDR2 FRNRAP. CDR3 nucleotide sequence: TGTGCTATCCCCAGGGGGTGTAACCAGCATTTT. This gives the protein CAIPRGCNQHF.

This clone was seen just once. The chain joins TRBV3-1 (or the pseudogene TRBV3-2) to TRBJ2-1; D might be TRBD1 (7 bases). The V gene's germline CDR1 is LGHDT and CDR2 YNNKEL (reference sequence). V lost 1 base and J 9 bases, leaving 13 bases between the germline ends. The CDR3 has 14 residues. CDR3 DNA: TGTGCCAGCAGCCAAGCAGGGGGGCTTGGTGAGCAGTTCTTC. Its protein is CASSQAGGLGEQFF.

This chain connects TRBV19 to TRBJ1-2; 9 bases agree with TRBD1. This CDR3 is 14 amino acids long. V dropped 9 bases and J dropped 7; count of bases not matched to a gene: 12. The germline V gene has CDR1 LNHDA and CDR2 SQIVND (reference sequence). CDR3: CASRQGVGPSGYTF. The CDR3 DNA is TGTGCCAGCCGACAGGGGGTTGGGCCGAGTGGCTACACCTTC.

Only one count was recorded for this clone. The V and J genes are TRBV5-6 and TRBJ1-4, with a tentative D call TRBD1 (5 bases). CDR3 length: 15 residues. Trimming took off 4 bases at V and 0 bases at J, with 10 bases between the two ends. In germline, CDR1 is SGHDT, CDR2 YYEEEE. The CDR3 sequence is CASSGDVATNEKLFF. CDR3 sequence (DNA): TGTGCCAGCAGCGGGGACGTTGCAACTAATGAAAAACTGTTTTTT.